What follows is one TCR beta chain and its context. As yet, its antigen is unknown. This record comes from a study of T cell responses to AZD1222 COVID-19 vaccine. Study-wide results and limits: Spike was spanned by vaccine-associated CD4 TCRs, with dominance at 160-218 and 743-854.

V shed 3 bases and J shed 6 bases, with 10 bases lying between them. This CDR3 is built from 13 residues. The V gene's germline CDR1 is SGHRS and CDR2 YFSETQ. Only in-frame clones appear in the TCRdb table, and some are missing; sequencing was by immunoSEQ multiplex PCR. This table holds about 78,000 clones, roughly 88% found once. Sequencing used peripheral blood, obtained on day 0 of MenACWY control vaccination. This sequence joins TRBV5-1 and TRBJ2-1; D is perhaps TRBD2 (6 bases). The source of this sequence is an adult in good health. The chain's CDR3 is CASSSGLGNEQFF. The CDR3 DNA reads TGCGCCAGCAGCTCGGGACTCGGCAATGAGCAGTTCTTC.